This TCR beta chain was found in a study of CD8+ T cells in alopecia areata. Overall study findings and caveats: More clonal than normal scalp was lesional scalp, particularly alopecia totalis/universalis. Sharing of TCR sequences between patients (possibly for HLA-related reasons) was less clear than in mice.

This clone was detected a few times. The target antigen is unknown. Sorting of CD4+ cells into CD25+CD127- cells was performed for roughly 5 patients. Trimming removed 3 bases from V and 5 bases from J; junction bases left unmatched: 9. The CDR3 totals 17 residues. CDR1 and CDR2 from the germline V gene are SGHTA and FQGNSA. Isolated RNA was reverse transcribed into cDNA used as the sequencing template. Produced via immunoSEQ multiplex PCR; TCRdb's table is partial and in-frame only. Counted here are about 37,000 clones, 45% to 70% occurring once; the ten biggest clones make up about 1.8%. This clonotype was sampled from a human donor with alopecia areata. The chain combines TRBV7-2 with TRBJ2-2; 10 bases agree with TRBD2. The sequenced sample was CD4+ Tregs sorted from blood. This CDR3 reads CASSLSFSGRLTGELFF. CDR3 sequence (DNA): TGTGCCAGCAGCTTGAGCTTTAGCGGGAGGTTAACCGGGGAGCTGTTTTTT.